Listed below are T cell receptor beta chains from one sample, sequenced in a study of cytomegalovirus exposure and HLA in healthy donors. Assay: immunoSEQ multiplex PCR; the TCRdb copy retains only in-frame clones and omits some. The table lists some 87,000 clones, about 78% of them singletons. The sequenced material came from PBMCs. These receptors all come from a man younger than 35 in good health and CMV-seropositive. The CDR3 runs from the conserved cysteine through the conserved F or W. Each record gives: CDR3 length, J gene, V gene, CDR3 protein.

14 TRBJ2-4 TRBV5-6 CASRGAGGGNIQYF
16 TRBJ1-5 TRBV5-5 CASSLAGQGFYQPQHF
15 TRBJ2-1 TRBV7-7 CASSLEAGVDNEQFF
16 TRBJ2-7 TRBV2 CASRLAGLSNSYEQYF
15 TRBJ1-5 TRBV7-9 CASSRGGQVNQPQHF
14 TRBJ1-2 TRBV15 CATSGRGPGFGYTF
15 TRBJ2-3 TRBV10-3 CAIRTRQGVADTQYF
14 TRBJ1-2 TRBV7-3 CASSFLGVDYGYTF
12 TRBJ2-1 TRBV10-3 CAITGTSDEQFF
15 TRBJ2-2 TRBV6-5 CASSYFGTGTGELFF
16 TRBJ2-5 TRBV10-2 CASSESATGRQETQYF
14 TRBJ2-7 TRBV29-1 CSVKPGDRGREQYF
15 TRBJ2-7 TRBV9 CASSVSSGRADEQYF
19 TRBJ2-5 TRBV19 CASSILSIGAGRSAKTQYF
15 TRBJ1-5 TRBV6-6 CASSGTVPGNQPQHF
14 TRBJ2-7 TRBV7-8 CASSLAQDYYEQYF
13 TRBJ1-1 TRBV29-1 CSVRGQKNTEAFF
13 TRBJ2-7 TRBV4-1 CASSIGGRSEQYF
13 TRBJ2-5 TRBV7-3 CASSSLAEETQYF
16 TRBJ1-1 TRBV6-5 CASSYSRTEMNTEAFF
14 TRBJ2-5 TRBV2 CASNRDRSQETQYF
16 TRBJ2-1 TRBV7-2 CASSLAGTSGFNEQFF
15 TRBJ1-5 TRBV5-6 CASSRDRGGNQPQHF
16 TRBJ2-3 TRBV6-1 CASSESASGRTDTQYF
11 TRBJ2-1 TRBV6-6 CASYIHNEQFF
12 TRBJ1-2 TRBV4-2 CASSQDRLGYTF